The rows below give T cell receptor beta chains drawn from one sample of a study of blood T cell repertoires in COVID-19. Sequenced by immunoSEQ multiplex PCR; TCRdb stores in-frame clones only, minus some. The repertoire holds about 65,000 clones, 75% to 85% seen once, with more than 13% in the top ten. The material sequenced was peripheral blood. Receptor source: a man at least 80 years old with acute or convalescent COVID-19. Each CDR3 is given with its conserved first and last residue. D genes are given only for firm matches. Clone size is not always given. Where it is, it says once, few, many or a class for expanded clones.

clone_size	v_call	cdr3_length	d_call	j_call	cdr3_aa	cdr3_nt
.	TRBV7-3	15	.	TRBJ2-3	CASSLLAGATDTQYF	TGTGCCAGCAGCTTACTGGCGGGGGCCACAGATACGCAGTATTTT
.	TRBV27	15	.	TRBJ1-5	CASSFNRFSDQPQHF	TGTGCCAGCAGTTTTAACAGGTTCTCTGATCAGCCCCAGCATTTT
.	TRBV9	16	.	TRBJ2-3	CASSPGLWGGTDTQYF	TGTGCCAGCAGCCCCGGCCTCTGGGGCGGCACAGATACGCAGTATTTT
few	TRBV7-9	14	.	TRBJ2-7	CASGGADLTYEQYF	TGTGCCAGCGGGGGGGCGGACCTTACCTACGAGCAGTACTTC
few	TRBV5-5	15	TRBD1	TRBJ2-5	CASSHGTALGETQYF	TGTGCCAGCAGCCACGGGACAGCCCTGGGAGAGACCCAGTACTTC
.	TRBV5-5	17	TRBD1	TRBJ1-3	CASSLGLQGATEYTIYF	TGTGCCAGCAGCTTGGGCCTACAGGGGGCGACGGAATACACCATATATTTT
.	TRBV6-5	14	TRBD1	TRBJ1-5	CASSQGESNQPQHF	TGTGCCAGCAGCCAGGGGGAGAGCAATCAGCCCCAGCATTTT
.	TRBV19	13	.	TRBJ2-7	CASSGGQFYEQYF	TGTGCCAGTAGCGGGGGACAGTTCTACGAGCAGTACTTC
.	TRBV27	15	TRBD1	TRBJ1-5	CASKTDRGADQPQHF	TGTGCCAGCAAGACGGACAGGGGGGCTGATCAGCCCCAGCATTTT
.	TRBV19	13	TRBD1	TRBJ1-2	CASRDRGHYGYTF	TGTGCCAGTAGGGACAGGGGGCACTATGGCTACACCTTC
.	TRBV2	13	.	TRBJ1-5	CASSDGNRDLDHF	TGTGCCAGCAGCGATGGTAACAGGGATTTAGATCATTTT
.	TRBV5-1	16	TRBD2	TRBJ2-2	CASSLAGGGRTGELFF	TGCGCCAGCAGCTTGGCCGGCGGGGGGCGAACCGGGGAGCTGTTTTTT
.	TRBV3-1/TRBV3-2	14	.	TRBJ2-7	CASSQRDHSYEQYF	TGTGCCAGCAGCCAGCGAGATCACTCCTACGAGCAGTACTTC
once	TRBV12-3/TRBV12-4	13	.	TRBJ2-3	CATTKGATDTQYF	TGTGCCACCACTAAAGGGGCCACAGATACGCAGTATTTT
.	TRBV7-9	15	TRBD1	TRBJ1-5	CASSYGTVSNQPQHF	TGTGCCAGCAGCTACGGGACAGTTAGCAATCAGCCCCAGCATTTT
.	TRBV11-2	19	TRBD2	TRBJ2-5	CASSLVGATSGGYQETQYF	TGTGCCAGCAGCTTAGTAGGGGCGACTAGCGGGGGATACCAAGAGACCCAGTACTTC
once	TRBV5-6	16	.	TRBJ1-2	CASSLFLKRQDYGYTF	TGTGCCAGCAGCTTGTTTCTCAAACGACAAGACTATGGCTACACCTTC
.	TRBV30	12	TRBD1	TRBJ1-1	CACDRENTEAFF	TGTGCCTGTGACAGGGAGAACACTGAAGCTTTCTTT
.	TRBV11-2	17	TRBD1	TRBJ1-6	CASSQGGTGDYNSPLHF	TGTGCCAGCAGCCAGGGAGGGACAGGGGACTATAATTCACCCCTCCACTTT
.	TRBV5-4	15	TRBD2	TRBJ2-3	CASSFGGRDPDTQYF	TGTGCCAGCAGCTTTGGGGGGAGGGATCCAGATACGCAGTATTTT
.	TRBV10-3	15	TRBD1	TRBJ1-2	CAISEGGTGTYGYTF	TGTGCCATCAGTGAAGGCGGGACAGGGACTTATGGCTACACCTTC
.	TRBV7-8	17	TRBD2	TRBJ2-2	CASSSTRGGLSTGELFF	TGTGCCAGCAGCTCAACCCGGGGGGGGTTGAGCACCGGGGAGCTGTTTTTT
.	TRBV7-9	15	.	TRBJ1-4	CASSILRDIDEKLFF	TGTGCCAGCAGCATCCTCAGGGACATAGATGAAAAACTGTTTTTT
.	TRBV5-1	15	.	TRBJ2-3	CASSAHEREADTQYF	TGCGCCAGCAGCGCCCATGAGAGGGAGGCAGATACGCAGTATTTT
once	TRBV2	12	.	TRBJ1-1	CASTRQLTEAFF	TGTGCCAGCACCCGACAGCTAACTGAAGCTTTCTTT
.	TRBV7-2	15	.	TRBJ1-3	CASSFSILSGNTIYF	TGTGCCAGCAGCTTCTCTATCCTCTCTGGAAACACCATATATTTT
.	TRBV19	14	TRBD1	TRBJ2-1	CASGDRGWNNEQFF	TGTGCCAGTGGTGACAGGGGATGGAACAATGAGCAGTTCTTC
.	TRBV3-1/TRBV3-2	16	TRBD2	TRBJ2-5	CASSVPGLAGKETQYF	TGTGCCAGCAGCGTCCCGGGACTAGCGGGGAAAGAGACCCAGTACTTC